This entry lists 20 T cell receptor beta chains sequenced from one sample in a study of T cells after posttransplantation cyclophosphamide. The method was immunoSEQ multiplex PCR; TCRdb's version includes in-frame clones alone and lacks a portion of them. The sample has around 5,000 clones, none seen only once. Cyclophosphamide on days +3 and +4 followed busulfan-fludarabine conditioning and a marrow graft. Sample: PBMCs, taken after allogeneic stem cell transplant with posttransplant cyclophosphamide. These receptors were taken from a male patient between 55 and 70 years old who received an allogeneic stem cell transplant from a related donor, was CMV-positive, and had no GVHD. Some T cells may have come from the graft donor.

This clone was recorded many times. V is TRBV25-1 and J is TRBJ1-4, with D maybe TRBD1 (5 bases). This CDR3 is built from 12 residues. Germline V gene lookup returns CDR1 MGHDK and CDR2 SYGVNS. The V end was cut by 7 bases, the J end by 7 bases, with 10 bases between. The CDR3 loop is CASTKGVEKLFF. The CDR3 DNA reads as TGTGCCAGCACTAAAGGGGTTGAAAAACTGTTTTTT.

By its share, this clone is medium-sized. For the CDR3, the DNA is TGTGCTAGTGGTTCCCCTGGAGGGGGCGGTGAAAAACTGTTTTTT. Protein sequence: CASGSPGGGGEKLFF. The chain links TRBV12-5 to TRBJ1-4; 7 nucleotides align to TRBD1. Germline CDR1 is LGHNT and CDR2 is FRNRAP. This CDR3 spans 15 amino acids. V dropped 4 bases and J dropped 7; count of bases not matched to a gene: 9.

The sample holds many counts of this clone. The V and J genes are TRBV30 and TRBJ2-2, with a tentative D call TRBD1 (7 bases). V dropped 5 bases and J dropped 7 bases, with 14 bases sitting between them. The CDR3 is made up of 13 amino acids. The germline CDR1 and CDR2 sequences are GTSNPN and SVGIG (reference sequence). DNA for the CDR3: TGTGCCTGGCCAGGGGGGAACGGCGGGGAGCTGTTTTTT. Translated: CAWPGGNGGELFF.

CDR3 sequence: CASSLFMGLPLHF. As DNA, the CDR3 is TGTGCCAGCAGCCTATTTATGGGCCTCCCCCTCCACTTT. The chain is built from TRBV7-3 and TRBJ1-6; D is undetermined. Germline V gene lookup returns CDR1 SGHTA and CDR2 FQGTGA. Trimming pared 5 bases from V and 13 bases from J, leaving 15 bases between. This CDR3 has 13 residues.

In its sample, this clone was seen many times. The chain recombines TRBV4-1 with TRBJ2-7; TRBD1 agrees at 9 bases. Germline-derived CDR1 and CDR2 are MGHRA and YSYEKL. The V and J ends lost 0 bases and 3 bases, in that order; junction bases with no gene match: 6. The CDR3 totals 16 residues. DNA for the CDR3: TGCGCCAGCAGCCAAGATGGGGGACAGGGATACTACGAGCAGTACTTC. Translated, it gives CASSQDGGQGYYEQYF.

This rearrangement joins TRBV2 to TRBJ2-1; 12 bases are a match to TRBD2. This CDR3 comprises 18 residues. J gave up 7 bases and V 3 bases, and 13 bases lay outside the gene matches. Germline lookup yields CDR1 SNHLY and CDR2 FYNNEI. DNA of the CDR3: TGTGCCAGCAGTGACGTACCTGGACTAGCGGGGAATGTAAATGAGCAGTTCTTC. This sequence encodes CASSDVPGLAGNVNEQFF.

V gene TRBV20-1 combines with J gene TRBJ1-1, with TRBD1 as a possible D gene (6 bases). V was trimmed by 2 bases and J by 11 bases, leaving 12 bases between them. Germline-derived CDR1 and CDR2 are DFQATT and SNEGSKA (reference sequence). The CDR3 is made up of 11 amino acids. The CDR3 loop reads CSARMDSMAFF. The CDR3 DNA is TGCAGTGCTAGAATGGACAGTATGGCTTTCTTT.

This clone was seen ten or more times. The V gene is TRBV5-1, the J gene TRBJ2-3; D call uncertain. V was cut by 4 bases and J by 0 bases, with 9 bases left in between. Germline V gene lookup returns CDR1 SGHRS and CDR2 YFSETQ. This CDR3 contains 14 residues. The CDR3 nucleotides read TGCGCCAGCAGCCAAACTTCTAGCACAGATACGCAGTATTTT. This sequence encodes CASSQTSSTDTQYF.

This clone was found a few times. As DNA, the CDR3 is TGTGCCAGCAGTTTGGGAGGATATGGCTACACCTTC. It translates to CASSLGGYGYTF. The chain recombines TRBV28 with TRBJ1-2; D gene unclear. Deletions cut 3 bases from V and 5 bases from J, with 7 bases between. CDR1 and CDR2 from the germline V gene are MDHEN and SYDVKM. This CDR3 has 12 amino acids.

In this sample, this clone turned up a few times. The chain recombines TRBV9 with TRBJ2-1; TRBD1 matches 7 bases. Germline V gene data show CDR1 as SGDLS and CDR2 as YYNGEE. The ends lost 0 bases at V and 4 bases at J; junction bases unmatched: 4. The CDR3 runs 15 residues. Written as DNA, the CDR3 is TGTGCCAGCAGCGTAGACAGGGGCGGTTACAATGAGCAGTTCTTC. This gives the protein CASSVDRGGYNEQFF.

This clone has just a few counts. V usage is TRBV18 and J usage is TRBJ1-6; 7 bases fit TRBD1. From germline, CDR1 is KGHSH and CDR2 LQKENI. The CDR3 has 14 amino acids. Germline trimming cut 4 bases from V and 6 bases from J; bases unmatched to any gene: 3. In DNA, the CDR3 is TGTGCCAGCTCACTACAGGGGTCTAATTCACCCCTCCACTTT. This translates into CASSLQGSNSPLHF.

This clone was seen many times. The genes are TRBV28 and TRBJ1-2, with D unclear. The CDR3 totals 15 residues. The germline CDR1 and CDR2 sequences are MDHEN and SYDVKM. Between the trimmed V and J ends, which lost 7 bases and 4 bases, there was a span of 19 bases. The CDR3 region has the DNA TGTGCCAGCACCACAGCCCCAGTGACCGGCTATGGCTACACCTTC. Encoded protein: CASTTAPVTGYGYTF.

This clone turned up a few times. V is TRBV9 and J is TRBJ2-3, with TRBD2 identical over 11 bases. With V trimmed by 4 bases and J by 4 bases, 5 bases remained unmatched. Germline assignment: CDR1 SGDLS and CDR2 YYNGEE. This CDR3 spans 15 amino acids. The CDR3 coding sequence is TGTGCCAGCAGCCCGGTACTAGCGGGGGCAGATACGCAGTATTTT. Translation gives CASSPVLAGADTQYF.

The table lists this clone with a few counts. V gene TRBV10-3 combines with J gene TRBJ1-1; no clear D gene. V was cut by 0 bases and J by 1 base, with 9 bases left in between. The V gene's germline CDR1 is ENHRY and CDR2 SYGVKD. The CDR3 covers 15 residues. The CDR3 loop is CAISESDTANTEAFF. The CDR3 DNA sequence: TGTGCCATCAGTGAGTCTGACACCGCGAACACTGAAGCTTTCTTT.

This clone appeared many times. The CDR3 nucleotides are TGTGCCAGCAGTTCTTCCGGGACAGGATTCTCTGGGGCCAACGTCCTGACTTTC. Translating gives CASSSSGTGFSGANVLTF. The chain carries TRBV28 and TRBJ2-6; 8 bases are a match to TRBD1. The CDR3 covers 18 residues. Per germline, CDR1 MDHEN and CDR2 SYDVKM. Trimming removed 4 bases from V and 0 bases from J; junction bases left unmatched: 8.

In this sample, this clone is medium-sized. Here the CDR3 DNA reads TGTGCCAGCAGCCGACCGGGACACCTGAACACTGAAGCTTTCTTT. It specifies CASSRPGHLNTEAFF. The V and J genes are TRBV14 and TRBJ1-1, with D possibly matching TRBD1 (6 bases). The CDR3 is made up of 15 amino acids. Germline CDR1 SGHDN, CDR2 FVKESK. V was pared by 4 bases and J by 0 bases, with 12 bases between. Looking up the rest from reference TRBV14 and TRBJ1-1 gives the full variable domain: EAGVTQFPSHSVIEKGQTVTLRCDPISGHDNLYWYRRVMGKEIKFLLHFVKESKQDESGMPNNRFLAERTGGTYSTLKVQPAELEDSGVYFCASSRPGHLNTEAFFGQGTRLTVV.

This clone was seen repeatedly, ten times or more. CDR3 loop: CASSLRSSGGTLSTDTQYF. CDR3 DNA: TGTGCCAGCAGCTTAAGATCTAGCGGGGGGACTCTTAGCACAGATACGCAGTATTTT. The V and J genes are TRBV7-3 and TRBJ2-3; 11 bases match TRBD2. The CDR3 has 19 amino acids. The germline CDR1 and CDR2 sequences are SGHTA and FQGTGA. The J segment lost 0 bases and the V segment lost 1 base, leaving 9 bases of the junction unmatched.

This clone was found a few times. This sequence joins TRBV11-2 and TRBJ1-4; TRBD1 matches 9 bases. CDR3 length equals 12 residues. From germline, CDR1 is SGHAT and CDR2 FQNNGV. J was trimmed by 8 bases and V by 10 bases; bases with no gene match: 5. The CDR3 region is CATGQGREKLFF. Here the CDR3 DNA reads TGTGCCACCGGACAGGGGCGAGAAAAACTGTTTTTT.

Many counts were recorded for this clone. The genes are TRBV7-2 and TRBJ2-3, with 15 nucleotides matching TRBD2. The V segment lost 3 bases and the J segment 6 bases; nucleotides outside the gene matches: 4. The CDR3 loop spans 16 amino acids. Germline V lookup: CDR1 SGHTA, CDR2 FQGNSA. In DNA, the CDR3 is TGTGCCAGCAGCTTCGGACTAGCGGGGGGGCGTGATACGCAGTATTTT. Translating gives CASSFGLAGGRDTQYF.

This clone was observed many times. The CDR3 bases are TGTGCCAGCAGTTTTAGCCGGGACATTAAGACTGAAGCTTTCTTT. Translated: CASSFSRDIKTEAFF. The chain carries TRBV6-1 and TRBJ1-1; D is perhaps TRBD1 (6 bases). This CDR3 contains 15 residues. V gave up 5 bases and J gave up 5 bases, with 18 bases separating them. Germline lookup yields CDR1 MNHNS and CDR2 SASEGT.